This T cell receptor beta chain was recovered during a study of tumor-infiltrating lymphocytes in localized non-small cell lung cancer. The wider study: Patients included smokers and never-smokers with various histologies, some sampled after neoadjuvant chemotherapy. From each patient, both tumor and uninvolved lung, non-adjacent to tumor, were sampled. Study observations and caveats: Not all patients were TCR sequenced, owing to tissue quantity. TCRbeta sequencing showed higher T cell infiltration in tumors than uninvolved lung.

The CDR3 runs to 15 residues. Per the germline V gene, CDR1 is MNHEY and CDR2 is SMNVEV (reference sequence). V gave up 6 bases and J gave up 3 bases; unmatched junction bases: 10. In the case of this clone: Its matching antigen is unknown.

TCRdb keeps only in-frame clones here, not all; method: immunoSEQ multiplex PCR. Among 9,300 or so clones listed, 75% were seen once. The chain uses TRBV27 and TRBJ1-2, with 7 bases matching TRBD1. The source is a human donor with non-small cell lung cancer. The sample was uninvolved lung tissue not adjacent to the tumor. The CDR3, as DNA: TGTGCCAGCAGAGGCCTCCGGGACAGTGACTATGGCTACACCTTC. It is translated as CASRGLRDSDYGYTF.